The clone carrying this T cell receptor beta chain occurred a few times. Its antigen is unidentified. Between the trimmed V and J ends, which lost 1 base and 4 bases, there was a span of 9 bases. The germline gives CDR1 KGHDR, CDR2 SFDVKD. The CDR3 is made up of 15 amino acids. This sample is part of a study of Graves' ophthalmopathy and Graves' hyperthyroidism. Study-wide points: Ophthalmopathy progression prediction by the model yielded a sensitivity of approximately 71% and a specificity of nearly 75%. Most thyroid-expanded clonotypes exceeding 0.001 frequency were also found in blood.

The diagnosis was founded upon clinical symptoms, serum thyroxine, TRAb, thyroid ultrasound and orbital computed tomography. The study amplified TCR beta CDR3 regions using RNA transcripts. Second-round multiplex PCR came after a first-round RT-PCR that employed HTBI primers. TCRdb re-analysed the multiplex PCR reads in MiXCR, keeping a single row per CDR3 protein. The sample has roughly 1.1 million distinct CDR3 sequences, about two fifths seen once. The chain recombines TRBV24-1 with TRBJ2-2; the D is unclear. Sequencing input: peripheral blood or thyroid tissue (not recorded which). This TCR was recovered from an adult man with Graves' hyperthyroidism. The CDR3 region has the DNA TGTGCCACCAGTGATTTTAGGCTCAGCACCGGGGAGCTGTTTTTT. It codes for CATSDFRLSTGELFF.